The clone carrying this T cell receptor (beta chain) appeared a few times. What it binds is not known. Every patient underwent thyroid surgery untreated. This CDR3 contains 14 residues. V lost 5 bases, J lost 8 bases, and 16 bases lay in between. In the original analysis: The distant-metastasis classifier for papillary thyroid cancer was built from CDR3 differences across clinicopathological groups. Using MiXCR, TCRdb re-called clones from the PCR reads. Here the V and J calls rest on TCRdb's processing, not on the authors' analysis. The sample carries about 13,000 clones, roughly 35% recorded once. The record originates from a study of metastatic and nonmetastatic thyroid tumors. As for the study in general: Comparative analysis of repertoires was undertaken across blood and tumor or nodule tissue obtained from malignant and benign thyroid patients. Broader study findings: A significant increase in TCR beta diversity was reportedly seen in malignant thyroid tumors relative to benign nodules, in blood and tumor.

This clonotype was obtained from a male donor with papillary thyroid cancer or a benign thyroid nodule (not recorded which). Some clones in this sample may be carry-over from other donors' samples. The V call is TRBV12-3 or TRBV12-4, the J call TRBJ2-1, with D maybe TRBD2 (6 bases). Sequencing was carried out using tumor tissue. The CDR3 DNA is TGTGCCAGCAGTAGGGAGGCCCTGGTGGATGAGCAGTTCTTC. This gives the protein CASSREALVDEQFF.